The clone carrying this TCR beta chain was seen more than once but under ten times. A single record per CDR3 protein comes from TCRdb applying MiXCR to the reads. This sample yields roughly 300,000 distinct CDR3 sequences, of which 9.5% are seen a single time; roughly 4.5% belongs to the top ten. The sample originates from a study of T cell repertoires in cytomegalovirus infection. Turning to the study itself: CMV infection and matching HLA type were both indicated by public TCR beta signatures.

V lost 4 bases to trimming and J lost 3 bases, with 14 bases between them. CDR1 is SGHNT, CDR2 YYREEE, per germline (reference sequence). The CDR3 has 14 residues. The specimen sequenced was PBMCs. V and J are TRBV5-4 and TRBJ2-7; perhaps D is TRBD1 or TRBD2 (5 bases each). The sequence was obtained from a human donor in good health (CMV status not recorded). Some clones in this sample may be carry-over from other donors' samples. In DNA, the CDR3 is TGTGCCAGCAGCGTTACGGGACGGAACTACGAGCAGTACTTC. Protein product: CASSVTGRNYEQYF. The whole variable domain, filled in from reference TRBV5-4 and TRBJ2-7, reads ETGVTQSPTHLIKTRGQQVTLRCSSQSGHNTVSWYQQALGQGPQFIFQYYREEENGRGNFPPRFSGLQFPNYSSELNVNALELDDSALYLCASSVTGRNYEQYFGPGTRLTVT.